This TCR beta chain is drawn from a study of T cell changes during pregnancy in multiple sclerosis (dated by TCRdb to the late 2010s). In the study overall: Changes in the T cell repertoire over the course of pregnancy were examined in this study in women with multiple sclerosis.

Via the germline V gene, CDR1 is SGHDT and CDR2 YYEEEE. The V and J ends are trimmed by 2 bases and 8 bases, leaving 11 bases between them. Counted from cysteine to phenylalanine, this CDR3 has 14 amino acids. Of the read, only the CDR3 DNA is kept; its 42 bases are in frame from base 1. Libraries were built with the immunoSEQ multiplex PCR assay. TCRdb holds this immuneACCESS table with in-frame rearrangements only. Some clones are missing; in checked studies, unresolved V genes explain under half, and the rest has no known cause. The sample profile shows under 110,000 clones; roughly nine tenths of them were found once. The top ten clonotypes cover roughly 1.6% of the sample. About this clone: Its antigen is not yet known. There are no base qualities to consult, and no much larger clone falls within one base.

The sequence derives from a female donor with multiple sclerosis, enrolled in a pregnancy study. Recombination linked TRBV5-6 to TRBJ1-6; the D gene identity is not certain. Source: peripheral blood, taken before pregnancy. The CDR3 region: CASSFDKHDSPLHF. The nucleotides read TGTGCCAGCAGCTTTGATAAACACGATTCACCCCTCCACTTT.